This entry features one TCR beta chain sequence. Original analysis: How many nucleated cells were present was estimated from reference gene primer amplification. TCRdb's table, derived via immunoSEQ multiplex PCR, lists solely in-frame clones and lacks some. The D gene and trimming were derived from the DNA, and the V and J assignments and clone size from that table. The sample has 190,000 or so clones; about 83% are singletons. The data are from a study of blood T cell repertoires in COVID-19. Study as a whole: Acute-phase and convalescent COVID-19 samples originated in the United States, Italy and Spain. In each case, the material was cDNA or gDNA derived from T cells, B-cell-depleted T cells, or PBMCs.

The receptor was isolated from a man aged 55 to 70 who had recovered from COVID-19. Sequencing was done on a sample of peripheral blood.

In nucleotides, the CDR3 is TGTGCCTGGAGGGGGCTTACACAGGGAATGAATTCACCCCTCCACTTT. It is translated as CAWRGLTQGMNSPLHF. The V call is TRBV30, the J call TRBJ1-6; D possibly corresponds to TRBD1 (6 bases). Trimming removed 3 bases at V and 7 bases at J, with 19 bases between. This CDR3 has 16 amino acids. The V gene's germline CDR1 is GTSNPN and CDR2 SVGIG (reference sequence).